Sequencing of this T cell receptor (beta chain) was carried out in a study of T cell responses to AZD1222 COVID-19 vaccine. Libraries were prepared by immunoSEQ multiplex PCR; TCRdb keeps only in-frame clonotypes and omits some of them. The sample lists around 110,000 clones, roughly 90% occurring once. Germline loops: CDR1 LGHNA, CDR2 YSLEER. The CDR3 runs to 15 residues. V shed 1 base and J shed 2 bases, with 9 bases lying between them. This clone was detected a few times. Its antigen remains unidentified. Findings of the study overall: The number of AZD1222 recipients seropositive at baseline was only five to seven. Nearly half of the spike-specific TCRs reportedly recognize variant regions that carry no mutations.

The chain recombines TRBV4-3 with TRBJ1-3, with D uncertain. This TCR came from an adult who received the AZD1222 COVID-19 vaccine. The sequences come from peripheral blood, collected 28 days after the second AZD1222 dose. The CDR3 spells CASSQAAGTGNTIYF. Here the CDR3 DNA reads TGCGCCAGCAGCCAAGCGGCCGGGACTGGAAACACCATATATTTT.